These 4 T cell receptor beta chains share one sample of origin, sequenced in a study of blood T cell repertoires in COVID-19. Profiled with immunoSEQ multiplex PCR; TCRdb holds only in-frame clones, not every one. This sample yields over 150,000 clones, of which approximately 78% are seen a single time; roughly 1.5% belongs to the top ten. The material sequenced was peripheral blood. These receptors originate from an elderly man with acute or convalescent COVID-19.

V gene TRBV21-1 combines with J gene TRBJ2-7; the table calls TRBD2, which could not be checked here. TRBV21-1 is marked as a pseudogene. There are 17 residues in the CDR3. This chain's CDR3 is CASSSLAGHIISYEQYV. The CDR3 nucleotides read TGTGCCAGCAGCTCACTAGCGGGACATATCATTTCCTACGAGCAGTACGTC.

This chain connects TRBV3-1 (or the pseudogene TRBV3-2) to TRBJ2-3, with 10 bases lining up with TRBD1. V gave up 4 bases and J gave up 4 bases; unmatched junction bases: 2. The CDR3 has 14 residues. Per germline, CDR1 LGHDT and CDR2 YNNKEL (reference sequence). The chain's CDR3 is CASSRTGGADTQYF. The DNA of the CDR3 is TGTGCCAGCAGCCGGACAGGGGGAGCAGATACGCAGTATTTT.

The J gene is TRBJ2-3, the V gene TRBV28; no clear D gene. The V gene's germline CDR1 is MDHEN and CDR2 SYDVKM. This CDR3 has 16 residues. Trimming left V 2 bases short and J 3 bases short, with 15 bases between. This CDR3 reads CASSLQSVGATDTQYF. DNA for the CDR3: TGTGCCAGCAGTTTACAATCAGTCGGAGCAACAGATACGCAGTATTTT. The whole variable domain, remainder taken from reference TRBV28 and TRBJ2-3, is DVKVTQSSRYLVKRTGEKVFLECVQDMDHENMFWYRQDPGLGLRLIYFSYDVKMKEKGDIPEGYSVSREKKERFSLILESASTNQTSMYLCASSLQSVGATDTQYFGPGTRLTVL.

This chain uses TRBV4-2 with TRBJ2-3, with TRBD2 matching over 8 bases. Germline CDR1 and CDR2: LGHNA and YNFKEQ. V gave up 0 bases and J gave up 1 base; unmatched junction bases: 3. The CDR3 extends over 16 amino acids. The CDR3 coding sequence is TGTGCCAGCAGCCAAGATGGAGCGGGGGGCACAGATACGCAGTATTTT. Protein: CASSQDGAGGTDTQYF.